This TCR beta chain was profiled in a study of blood T cell repertoires in COVID-19. Overall study: Specimens from acute and convalescent COVID-19 originated in the United States, Italy and Spain. PBMCs, B-cell-depleted T cells, or T cells were the source of the cDNA or gDNA that made up the material.

This table comes from immunoSEQ multiplex PCR, and its TCRdb copy is limited to in-frame clones, with some not included. The data hold 200,000 to 250,000 clones, with about 91% observed a single time. V dropped 5 bases and J dropped 1; count of bases not matched to a gene: 7. This CDR3 has 15 amino acids. CDR1 SGHTA and CDR2 FQGNSA come from the germline V gene. The chain recombines TRBV7-2 with TRBJ1-1; TRBD1 aligns across 7 bases. The sample taken for sequencing was peripheral blood. The sequence derives from a woman aged 40 to 50 with acute or convalescent COVID-19. The chain's CDR3 is CASSPRQGRNTEAFF. The CDR3 nucleotides are TGTGCCAGCAGCCCTCGACAGGGAAGGAACACTGAAGCTTTCTTT.